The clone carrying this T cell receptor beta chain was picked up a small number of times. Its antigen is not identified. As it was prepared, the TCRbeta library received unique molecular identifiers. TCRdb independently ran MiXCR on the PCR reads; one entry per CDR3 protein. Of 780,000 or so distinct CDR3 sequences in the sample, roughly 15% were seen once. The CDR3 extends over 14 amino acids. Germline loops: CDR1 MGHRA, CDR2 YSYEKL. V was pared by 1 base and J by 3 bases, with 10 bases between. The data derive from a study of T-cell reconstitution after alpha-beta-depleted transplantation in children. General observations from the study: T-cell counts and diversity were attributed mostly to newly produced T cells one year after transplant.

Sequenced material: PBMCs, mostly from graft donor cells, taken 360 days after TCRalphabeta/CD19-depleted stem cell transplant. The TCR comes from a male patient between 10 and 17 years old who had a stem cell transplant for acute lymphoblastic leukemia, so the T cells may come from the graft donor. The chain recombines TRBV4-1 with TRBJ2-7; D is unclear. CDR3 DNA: TGCGCCAGCAGCCAAGGATGGGGATTCTACGAGCAGTACTTC. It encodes CASSQGWGFYEQYF.